The following is a T cell receptor (beta chain) sequence with its context. Trimming removed 1 base at V and 0 bases at J, with 4 bases between. Germline CDR1 reads MDHEN; CDR2 reads SYDVKM. This CDR3 is built from 14 residues. The sample is drawn from a study of blood T cell repertoires in COVID-19. The method was immunoSEQ multiplex PCR; TCRdb's version includes in-frame clones alone and lacks a portion of them. The data show 200,000 to 250,000 clones, about 85% seen once. The chain is built from TRBV28 and TRBJ1-3; D not resolved. The sequence came from an elderly woman with COVID-19, enrolled during active disease. Sequencing was performed on peripheral blood. The CDR3 region is CASSLSFSGNTIYF. The CDR3, as DNA: TGTGCCAGCAGTTTATCTTTCTCTGGAAACACCATATATTTT.